The clone carrying this T cell receptor (beta chain) has just one count. Its ends do not fully match the called genes, so a read error is possible. Additional DNA sequences in this sample encode the identical CDR3. These data come from a study of cytomegalovirus exposure and HLA in healthy donors. The CDR3 loop spans 17 amino acids. From germline, CDR1 is SNHLY and CDR2 FYNNEI. Vbeta (60) and Jbeta (13) primers were used in the PCR. Sequenced by immunoSEQ multiplex PCR; TCRdb stores in-frame clones only, minus some. This sample has approximately 150,000 clones, with 70% found just once. The chain uses TRBV2 and TRBJ1-6; D might be TRBD1 (6 bases). The receptor was derived from a man aged 18 to 30 in good health and CMV-seropositive. Sequenced input: PBMCs. Here the CDR3 reads CASSYGTLSSYNSPLHF. In DNA, the CDR3 is TGTGCCAGCAGTTACGGGACATTGAGCTCCTATAATTCCCCCCTCCACTTT.